This T cell receptor beta chain was sequenced for a study of identical twins. A universal primer site arose from template switching, and cDNA bore unique molecular identifiers. In TCRdb, the 5' RACE reads were re-called with MiXCR into one record per CDR3 protein. The repertoire has 450,000 or so distinct CDR3 sequences, 20% to 25% of them found once; the top ten carry about 3%. Germline lookup yields CDR1 LGHNA and CDR2 YNFKEQ. The CDR3 consists of 16 residues. The ends lost 4 bases at V and 4 bases at J; junction bases unmatched: 8. Separately, the same data were catalogued under a study of T cells expressing NK-cell markers. That work adds: Leadership of the CD3+CD56-NKG2C+ fraction also belonged to these clonotypes in several donors.

Input material: CD4+ T cells sorted from blood. The V and J genes are TRBV4-2 and TRBJ2-1; 9 nucleotides agree with TRBD2. The receptor was isolated from a young woman in good health. CDR3 in DNA: TGTGCCAGCAGCCTCCTCAGCGGGGGGATTTACAATGAGCAGTTCTTC. Translating it yields CASSLLSGGIYNEQFF.